This T cell receptor (beta chain) is from a study of spatial heterogeneity in lung cancer. Whole-study results and caveats: More often at tumor resection than at routine follow-up, ubiquitous expanded tumor TCRs were detected in the blood.

About this clonotype itself: What it binds is unknown.

The length of the CDR3 is 15 residues. Germline CDR1 reads SGHRS; CDR2 reads YFSETQ. V lost 5 bases to trimming and J lost 1 base, with 12 bases between them. Time point defined: blood at routine non-recurrence follow-up after resection. Every TCR cDNA molecule bore its own unique molecular identifier. From the 5' RACE reads, TCRdb called clonotypes with MiXCR, one entry per CDR3 protein. The sample lists about 43,000 distinct CDR3 sequences; more than 20% were seen once. This specimen was PBMCs, taken at follow-up. This TCR came from a female donor with early-stage non-small cell lung cancer. The chain combines TRBV5-1 with TRBJ2-2, with D maybe TRBD2 (5 bases). The CDR3 nucleotides are TGCGCCAGCAGTCGGGATGCACGGAACACCGGGGAGCTGTTTTTT. Translation gives CASSRDARNTGELFF.